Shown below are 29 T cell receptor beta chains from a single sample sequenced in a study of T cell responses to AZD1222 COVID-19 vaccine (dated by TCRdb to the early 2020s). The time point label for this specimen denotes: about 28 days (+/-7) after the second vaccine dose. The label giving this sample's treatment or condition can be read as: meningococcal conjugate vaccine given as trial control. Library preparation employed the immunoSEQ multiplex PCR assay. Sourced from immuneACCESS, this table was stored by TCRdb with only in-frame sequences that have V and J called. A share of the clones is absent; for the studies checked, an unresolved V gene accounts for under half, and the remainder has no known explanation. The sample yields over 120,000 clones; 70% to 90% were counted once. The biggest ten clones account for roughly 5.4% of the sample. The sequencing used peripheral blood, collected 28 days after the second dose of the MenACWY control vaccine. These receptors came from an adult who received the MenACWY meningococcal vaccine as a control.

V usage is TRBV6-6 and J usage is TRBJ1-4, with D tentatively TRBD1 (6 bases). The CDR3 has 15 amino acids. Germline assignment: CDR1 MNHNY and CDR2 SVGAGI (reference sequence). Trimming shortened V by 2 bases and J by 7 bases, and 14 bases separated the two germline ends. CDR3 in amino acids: CASSYARGKSEKLFF. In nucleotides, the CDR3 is TGTGCCAGCAGTTACGCTAGGGGGAAGAGTGAAAAACTGTTTTTT.

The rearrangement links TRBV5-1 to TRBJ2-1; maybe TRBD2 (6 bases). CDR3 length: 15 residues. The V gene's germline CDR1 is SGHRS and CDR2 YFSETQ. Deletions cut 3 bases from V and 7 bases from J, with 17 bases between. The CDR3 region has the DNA TGCGCCAGCAGCTCAACGGGAGATTTGGGGAATGAGCAGTTCTTC. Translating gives CASSSTGDLGNEQFF.

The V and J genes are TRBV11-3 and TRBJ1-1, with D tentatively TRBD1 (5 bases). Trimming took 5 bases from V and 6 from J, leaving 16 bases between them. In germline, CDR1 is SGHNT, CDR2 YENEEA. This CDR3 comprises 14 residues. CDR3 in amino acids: CASSSPSGGSEAFF. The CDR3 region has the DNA TGTGCCAGCAGCAGCCCCTCGGGGGGGTCTGAAGCTTTCTTT.

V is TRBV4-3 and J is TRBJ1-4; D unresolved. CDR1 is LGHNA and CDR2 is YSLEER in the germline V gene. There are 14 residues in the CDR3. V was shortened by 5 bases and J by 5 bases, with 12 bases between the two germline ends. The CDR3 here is CASSNQDGNEKLFF. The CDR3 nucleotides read TGCGCCAGCAGCAACCAGGACGGGAATGAAAAACTGTTTTTT.

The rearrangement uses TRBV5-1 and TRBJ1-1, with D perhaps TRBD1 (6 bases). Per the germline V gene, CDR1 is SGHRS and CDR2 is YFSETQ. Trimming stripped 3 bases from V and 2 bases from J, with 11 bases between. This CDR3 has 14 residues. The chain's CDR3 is CASSSLTGNTEAFF. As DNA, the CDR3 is TGCGCCAGCAGCTCCCTGACAGGTAACACTGAAGCTTTCTTT.

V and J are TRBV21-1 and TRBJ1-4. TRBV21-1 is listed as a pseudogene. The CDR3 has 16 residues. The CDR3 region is CASSKALEAFNEKLFF. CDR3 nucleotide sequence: TGTGCCAGCAGCAAAGCGTTGGAAGCCTTTAATGAAAAACTGTTTTTT.

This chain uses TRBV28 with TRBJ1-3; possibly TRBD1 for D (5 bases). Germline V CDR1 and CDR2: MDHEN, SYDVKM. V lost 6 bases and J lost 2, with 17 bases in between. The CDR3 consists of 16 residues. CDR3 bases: TGTGCCAGCAGCAGAGGCGGTTGGGGGACTGGAAACACCATATATTTT. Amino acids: CASSRGGWGTGNTIYF.

CDR3 sequence reads: CASSQGPPNSPLHF. The DNA for the CDR3 is TGTGCCAGTAGTCAAGGGCCCCCGAATTCACCCCTCCACTTT. The chain carries TRBV19 and TRBJ1-6; D unresolved. The CDR3 is 14 amino acids. Germline CDR1 reads LNHDA; CDR2 reads SQIVND (reference sequence). The V gene lost 5 bases and the J gene lost 7 bases, with 12 bases spanning the gap.

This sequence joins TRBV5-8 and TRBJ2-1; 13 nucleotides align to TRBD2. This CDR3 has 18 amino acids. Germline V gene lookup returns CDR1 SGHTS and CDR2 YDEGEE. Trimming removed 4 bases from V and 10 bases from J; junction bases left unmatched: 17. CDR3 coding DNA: TGTGCCAGCAGCCCCCGACTACTAGCGGGAGGGCCGCAGGGGGAGCAGTTCTTC. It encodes CASSPRLLAGGPQGEQFF.

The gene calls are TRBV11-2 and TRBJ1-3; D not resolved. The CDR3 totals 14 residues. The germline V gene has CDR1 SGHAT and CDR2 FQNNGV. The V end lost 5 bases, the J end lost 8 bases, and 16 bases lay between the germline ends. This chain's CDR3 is CASSPAVFLDTIYF. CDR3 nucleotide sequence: TGTGCCAGCAGCCCCGCCGTGTTTTTAGACACCATATATTTT.

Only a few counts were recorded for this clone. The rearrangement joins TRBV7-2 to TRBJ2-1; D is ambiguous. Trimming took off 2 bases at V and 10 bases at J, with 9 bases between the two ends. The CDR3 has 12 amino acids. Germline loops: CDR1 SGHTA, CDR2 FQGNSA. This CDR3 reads CASSLLLQEQFF. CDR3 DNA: TGTGCCAGCAGCTTACTACTGCAGGAGCAGTTCTTC.

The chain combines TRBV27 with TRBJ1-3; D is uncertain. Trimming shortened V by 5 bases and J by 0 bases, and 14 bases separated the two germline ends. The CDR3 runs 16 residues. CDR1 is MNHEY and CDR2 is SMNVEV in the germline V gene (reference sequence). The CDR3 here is CASSPRLRHSGNTIYF. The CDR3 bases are TGTGCCAGCAGTCCCCGCCTCCGCCACTCTGGAAACACCATATATTTT.

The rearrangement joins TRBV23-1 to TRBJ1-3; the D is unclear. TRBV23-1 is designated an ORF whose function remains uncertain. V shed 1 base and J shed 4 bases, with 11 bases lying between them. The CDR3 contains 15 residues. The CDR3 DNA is TGCGCCAGCAGTCAATGGAACAGCGAGGGAAACACCATATATTTT. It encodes CASSQWNSEGNTIYF.

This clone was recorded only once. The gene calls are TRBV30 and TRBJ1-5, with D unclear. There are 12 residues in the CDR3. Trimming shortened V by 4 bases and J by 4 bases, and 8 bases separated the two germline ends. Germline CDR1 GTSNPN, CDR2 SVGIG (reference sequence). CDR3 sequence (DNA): TGTGCCTGGAATAACAGAAATCAGCCCCAGCATTTT. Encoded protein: CAWNNRNQPQHF.

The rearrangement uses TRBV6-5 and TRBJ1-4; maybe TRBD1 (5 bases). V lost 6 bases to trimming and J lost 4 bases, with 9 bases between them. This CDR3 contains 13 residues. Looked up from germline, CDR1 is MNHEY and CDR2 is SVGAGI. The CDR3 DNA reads TGTGCCAGCAGCGGGACCTTTAATGAAAAACTGTTTTTT. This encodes CASSGTFNEKLFF.

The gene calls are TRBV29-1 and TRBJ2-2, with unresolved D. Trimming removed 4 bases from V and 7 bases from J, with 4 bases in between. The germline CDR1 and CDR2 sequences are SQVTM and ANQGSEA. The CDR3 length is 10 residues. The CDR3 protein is CSVGDGELFF. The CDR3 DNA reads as TGCAGCGTTGGGGACGGGGAGCTGTTTTTT.

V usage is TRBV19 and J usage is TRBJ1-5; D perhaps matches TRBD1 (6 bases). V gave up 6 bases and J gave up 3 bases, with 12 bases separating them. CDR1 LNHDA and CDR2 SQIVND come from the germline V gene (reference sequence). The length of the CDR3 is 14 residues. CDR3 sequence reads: CASRQTGLNQPQHF. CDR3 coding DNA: TGTGCCAGTAGACAGACAGGCCTCAATCAGCCCCAGCATTTT.

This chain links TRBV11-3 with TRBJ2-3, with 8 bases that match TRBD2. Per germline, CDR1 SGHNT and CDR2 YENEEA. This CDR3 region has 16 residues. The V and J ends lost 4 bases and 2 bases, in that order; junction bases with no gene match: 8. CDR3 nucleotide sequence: TGTGCCAGCAGCTCGCCGGGACTAGGACTCACAGATACGCAGTATTTT. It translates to CASSSPGLGLTDTQYF.

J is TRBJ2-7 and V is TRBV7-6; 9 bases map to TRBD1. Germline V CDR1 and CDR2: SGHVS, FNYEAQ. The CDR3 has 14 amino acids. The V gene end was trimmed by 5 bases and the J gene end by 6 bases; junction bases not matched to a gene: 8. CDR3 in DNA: TGTGCCAGCAGCCTAGGGACAGGGTTGAGCGAGCAGTACTTC. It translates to CASSLGTGLSEQYF.

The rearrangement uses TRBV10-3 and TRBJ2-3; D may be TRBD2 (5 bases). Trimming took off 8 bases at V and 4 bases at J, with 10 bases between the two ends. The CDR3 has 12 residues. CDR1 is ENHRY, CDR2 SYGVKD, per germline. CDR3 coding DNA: TGTGCCATCGGGTTGGAGGCAGATACGCAGTATTTT. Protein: CAIGLEADTQYF.

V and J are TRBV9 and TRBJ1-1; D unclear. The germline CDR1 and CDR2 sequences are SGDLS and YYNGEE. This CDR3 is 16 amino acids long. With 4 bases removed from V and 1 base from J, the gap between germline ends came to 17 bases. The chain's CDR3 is CASSSPPGIQNTEAFF. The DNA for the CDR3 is TGTGCCAGCAGCTCCCCCCCGGGCATCCAGAACACTGAAGCTTTCTTT.

The CDR3 nucleotides are TGCGCCAGCAGCCAAGGGGGCGTGAACACCGGGGAGCTGTTTTTT. As protein: CASSQGGVNTGELFF. The chain joins TRBV4-1 to TRBJ2-2; D may be TRBD1 (5 bases). Germline loops: CDR1 MGHRA, CDR2 YSYEKL. Trimming left V 1 base short and J 1 base short, with 7 bases between. The CDR3 loop spans 15 amino acids.

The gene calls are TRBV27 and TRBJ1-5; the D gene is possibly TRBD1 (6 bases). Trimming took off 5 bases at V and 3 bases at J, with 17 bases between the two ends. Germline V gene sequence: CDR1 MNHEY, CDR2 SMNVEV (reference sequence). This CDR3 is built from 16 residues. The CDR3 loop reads CASSTSTGAFNQPQHF. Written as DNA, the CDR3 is TGTGCCAGCAGTACCTCGACAGGAGCTTTCAATCAGCCCCAGCATTTT.

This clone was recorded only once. The CDR3 reads CASSLVGGYTGELFF. The CDR3 DNA reads as TGCGCCAGCAGCTTGGTTGGGGGGTACACCGGGGAGCTGTTTTTT. The J gene is TRBJ2-2, the V gene TRBV5-1, with D tentatively TRBD2 (6 bases). The CDR3 covers 15 residues. Germline CDR1 reads SGHRS; CDR2 reads YFSETQ. The V gene lost 0 bases and the J gene lost 3 bases, with 9 bases spanning the gap.

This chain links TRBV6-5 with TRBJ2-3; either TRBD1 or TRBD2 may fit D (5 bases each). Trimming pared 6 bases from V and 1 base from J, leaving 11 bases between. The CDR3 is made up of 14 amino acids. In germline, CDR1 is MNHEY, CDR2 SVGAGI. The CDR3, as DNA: TGTGCCAGCAGGGTAATGGGGGGCACAGATACGCAGTATTTT. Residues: CASRVMGGTDTQYF.

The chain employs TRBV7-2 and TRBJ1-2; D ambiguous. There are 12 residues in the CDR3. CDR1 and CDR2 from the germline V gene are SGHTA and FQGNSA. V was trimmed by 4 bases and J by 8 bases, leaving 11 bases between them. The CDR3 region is CASSYNREGYTF. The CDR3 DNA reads TGTGCCAGCAGCTACAATAGGGAGGGCTACACCTTC.

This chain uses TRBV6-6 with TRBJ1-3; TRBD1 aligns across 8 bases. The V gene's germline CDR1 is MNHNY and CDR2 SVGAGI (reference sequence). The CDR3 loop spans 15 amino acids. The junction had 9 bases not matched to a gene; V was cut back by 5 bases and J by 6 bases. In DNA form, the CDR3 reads TGTGCCAGCAGTCTCGGGCAGGGGGCGAAAAACACCATATATTTT. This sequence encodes CASSLGQGAKNTIYF.

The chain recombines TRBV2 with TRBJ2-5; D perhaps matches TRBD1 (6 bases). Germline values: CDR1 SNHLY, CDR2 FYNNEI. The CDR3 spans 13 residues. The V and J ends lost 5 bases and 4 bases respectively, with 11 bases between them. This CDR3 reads CASSKNRVETQYF. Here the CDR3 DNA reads TGTGCCAGCAGTAAAAACAGGGTAGAGACCCAGTACTTC.

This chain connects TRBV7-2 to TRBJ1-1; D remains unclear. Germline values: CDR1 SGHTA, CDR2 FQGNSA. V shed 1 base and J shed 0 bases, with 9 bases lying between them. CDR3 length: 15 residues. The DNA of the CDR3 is TGTGCCAGCAGCTTAGTCGGCAGGATGAACACTGAAGCTTTCTTT. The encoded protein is CASSLVGRMNTEAFF.